The following is a T cell receptor (beta chain) sequence with its context. The sample originates from a study of blood T cell repertoires in COVID-19. Generated by immunoSEQ multiplex PCR, the TCRdb table keeps only in-frame clones and is missing some. The sample lists fewer than 50,000 clones, around 78% occurring once. The V and J ends lost 4 bases and 6 bases respectively, with 7 bases between them. The CDR3 consists of 11 residues. The receptor was isolated from a human donor in a cohort sampled during active COVID-19. Sequences were obtained from peripheral blood. This sequence joins TRBV23-1 and TRBJ2-7; D is undetermined. TRBV23-1 has ORF status, its function being uncertain. In DNA form, the CDR3 reads TGCGCCAGCAGTCGACCGGGCGAGCAGTACTTC. Its protein product is CASSRPGEQYF.